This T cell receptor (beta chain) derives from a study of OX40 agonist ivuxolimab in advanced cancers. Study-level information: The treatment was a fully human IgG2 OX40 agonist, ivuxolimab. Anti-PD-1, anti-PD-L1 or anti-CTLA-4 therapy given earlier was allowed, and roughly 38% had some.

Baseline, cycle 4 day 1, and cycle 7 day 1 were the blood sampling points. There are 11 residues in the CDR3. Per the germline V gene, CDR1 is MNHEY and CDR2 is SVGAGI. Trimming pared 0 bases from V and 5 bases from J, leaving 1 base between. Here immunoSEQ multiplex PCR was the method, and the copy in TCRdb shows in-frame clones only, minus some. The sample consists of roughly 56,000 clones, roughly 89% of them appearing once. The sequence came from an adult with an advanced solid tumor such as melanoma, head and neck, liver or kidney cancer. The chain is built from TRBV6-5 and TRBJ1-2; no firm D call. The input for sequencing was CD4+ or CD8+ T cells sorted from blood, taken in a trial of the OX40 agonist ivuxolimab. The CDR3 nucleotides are TGTGCCAGCAGTTACTCGTATGGCTACACCTTC. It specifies CASSYSYGYTF.